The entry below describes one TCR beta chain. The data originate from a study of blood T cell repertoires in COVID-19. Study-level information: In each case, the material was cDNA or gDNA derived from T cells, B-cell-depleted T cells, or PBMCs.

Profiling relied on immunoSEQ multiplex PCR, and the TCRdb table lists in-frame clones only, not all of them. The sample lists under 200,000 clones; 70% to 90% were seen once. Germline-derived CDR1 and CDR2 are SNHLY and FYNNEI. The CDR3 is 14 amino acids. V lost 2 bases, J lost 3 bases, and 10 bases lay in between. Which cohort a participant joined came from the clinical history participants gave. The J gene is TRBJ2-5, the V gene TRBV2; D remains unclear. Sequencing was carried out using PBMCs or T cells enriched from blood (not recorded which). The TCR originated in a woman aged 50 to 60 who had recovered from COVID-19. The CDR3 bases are TGTGCCAGCAGTGAATGGGCAGGTAAAGAGACCCAGTACTTC. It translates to CASSEWAGKETQYF.